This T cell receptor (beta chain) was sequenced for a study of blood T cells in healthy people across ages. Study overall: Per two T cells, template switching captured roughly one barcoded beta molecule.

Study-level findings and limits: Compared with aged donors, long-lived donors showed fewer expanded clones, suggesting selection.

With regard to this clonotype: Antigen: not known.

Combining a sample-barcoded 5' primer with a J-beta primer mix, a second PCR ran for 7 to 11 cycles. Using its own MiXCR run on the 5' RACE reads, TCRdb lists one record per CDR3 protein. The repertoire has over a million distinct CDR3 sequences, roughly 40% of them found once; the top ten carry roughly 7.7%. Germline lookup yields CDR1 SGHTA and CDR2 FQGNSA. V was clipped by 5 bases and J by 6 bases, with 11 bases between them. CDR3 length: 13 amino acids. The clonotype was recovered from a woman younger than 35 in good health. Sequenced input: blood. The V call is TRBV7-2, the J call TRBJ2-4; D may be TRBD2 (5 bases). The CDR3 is CASSDRAGNIQYF. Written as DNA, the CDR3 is TGTGCCAGCAGCGACCGCGCGGGAAACATTCAGTACTTC.